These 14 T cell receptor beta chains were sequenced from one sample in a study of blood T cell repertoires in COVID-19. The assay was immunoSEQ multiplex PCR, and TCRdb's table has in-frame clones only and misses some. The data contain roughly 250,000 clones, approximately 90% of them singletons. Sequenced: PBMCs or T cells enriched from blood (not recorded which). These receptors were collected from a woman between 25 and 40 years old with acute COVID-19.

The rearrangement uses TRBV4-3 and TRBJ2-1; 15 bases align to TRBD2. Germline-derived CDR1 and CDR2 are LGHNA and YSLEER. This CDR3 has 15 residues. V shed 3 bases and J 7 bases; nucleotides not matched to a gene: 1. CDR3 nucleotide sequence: TGCGCCAGCAGCCAGGGGACTAGCGGGAGGAATGAGCAGTTCTTC. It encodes CASSQGTSGRNEQFF.

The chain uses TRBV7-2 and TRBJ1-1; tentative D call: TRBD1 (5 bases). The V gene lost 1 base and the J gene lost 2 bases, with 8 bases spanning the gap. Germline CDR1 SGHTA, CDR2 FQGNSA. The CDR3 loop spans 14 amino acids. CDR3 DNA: TGTGCCAGCAGCTTAGGACAGATAAACACTGAAGCTTTCTTT. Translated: CASSLGQINTEAFF.

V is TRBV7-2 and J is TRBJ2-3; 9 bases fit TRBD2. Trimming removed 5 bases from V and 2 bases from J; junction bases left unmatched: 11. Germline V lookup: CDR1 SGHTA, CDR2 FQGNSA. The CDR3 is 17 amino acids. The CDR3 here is CASSLTGAGGPTDTQYF. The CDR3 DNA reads TGTGCCAGCAGCCTAACCGGGGCGGGGGGGCCCACAGATACGCAGTATTTT.

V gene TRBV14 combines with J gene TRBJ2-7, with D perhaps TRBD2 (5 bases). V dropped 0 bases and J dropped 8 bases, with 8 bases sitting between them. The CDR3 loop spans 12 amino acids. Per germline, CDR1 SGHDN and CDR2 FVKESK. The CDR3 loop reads CASSQDRGQQYF. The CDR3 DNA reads TGTGCCAGCAGCCAAGACAGAGGGCAGCAGTACTTC.

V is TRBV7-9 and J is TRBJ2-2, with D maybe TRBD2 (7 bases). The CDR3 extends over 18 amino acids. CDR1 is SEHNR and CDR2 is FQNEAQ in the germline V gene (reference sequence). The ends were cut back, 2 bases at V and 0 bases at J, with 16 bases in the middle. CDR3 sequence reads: CASSLRGGDTTNTGELFF. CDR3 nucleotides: TGTGCCAGCAGCTTACGAGGGGGGGACACAACGAACACCGGGGAGCTGTTTTTT.

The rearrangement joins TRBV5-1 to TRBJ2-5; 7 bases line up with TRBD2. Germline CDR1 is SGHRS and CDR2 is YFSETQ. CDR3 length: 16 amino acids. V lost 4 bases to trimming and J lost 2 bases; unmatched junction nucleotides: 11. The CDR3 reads CASSPVASGKQETQYF. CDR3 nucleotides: TGCGCCAGCAGCCCGGTAGCTAGCGGCAAACAAGAGACCCAGTACTTC. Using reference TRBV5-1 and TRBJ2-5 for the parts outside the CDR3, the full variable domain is KAGVTQTPRYLIKTRGQQVTLSCSPISGHRSVSWYQQTPGQGLQFLFEYFSETQRNKGNFPGRFSGRQFSNSRSEMNVSTLELGDSALYLCASSPVASGKQETQYFGPGTRLLVL.

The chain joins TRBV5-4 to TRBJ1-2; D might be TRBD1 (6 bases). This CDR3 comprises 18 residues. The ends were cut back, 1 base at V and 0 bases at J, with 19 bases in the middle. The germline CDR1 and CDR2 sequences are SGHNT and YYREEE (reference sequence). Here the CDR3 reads CASSLRGGGWGTNYGYTF. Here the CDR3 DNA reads TGTGCCAGCAGCTTGCGTGGCGGGGGCTGGGGGACTAACTATGGCTACACCTTC.

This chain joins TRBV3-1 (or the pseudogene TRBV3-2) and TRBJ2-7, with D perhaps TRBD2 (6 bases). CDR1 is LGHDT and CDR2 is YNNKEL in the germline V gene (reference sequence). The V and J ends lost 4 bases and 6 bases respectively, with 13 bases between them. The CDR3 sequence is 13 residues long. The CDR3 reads CASSPREPREQYF. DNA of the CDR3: TGTGCCAGCAGCCCCCGGGAGCCCCGCGAGCAGTACTTC.

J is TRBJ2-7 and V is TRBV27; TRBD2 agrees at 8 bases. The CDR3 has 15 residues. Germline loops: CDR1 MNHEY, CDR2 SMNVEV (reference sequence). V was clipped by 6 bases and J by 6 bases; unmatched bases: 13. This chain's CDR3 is CASSRGAGAVGEQYF. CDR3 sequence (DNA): TGTGCCAGCAGCCGGGGAGCGGGAGCTGTCGGCGAGCAGTACTTC.

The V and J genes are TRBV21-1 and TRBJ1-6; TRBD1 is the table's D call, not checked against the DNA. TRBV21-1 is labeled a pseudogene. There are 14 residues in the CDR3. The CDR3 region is CASSKGTGLSPLHF. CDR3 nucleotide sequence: TGTGCCAGCAGCAAAGGGACAGGGCTATCACCCCTCCACTTT.

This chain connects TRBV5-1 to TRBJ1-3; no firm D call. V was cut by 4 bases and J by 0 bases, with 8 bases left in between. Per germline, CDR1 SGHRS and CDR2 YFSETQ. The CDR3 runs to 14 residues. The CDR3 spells CASSLTHSGNTIYF. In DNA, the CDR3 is TGCGCCAGCAGCCTGACACACTCTGGAAACACCATATATTTT.

CDR3 amino acids: CASSVAGRQETQYF. The CDR3, as DNA: TGTGCCAGCAGTGTAGCGGGGAGACAAGAGACCCAGTACTTC. V gene TRBV28 combines with J gene TRBJ2-5; 8 bases agree with TRBD2. CDR1 and CDR2 (germline): MDHEN, SYDVKM. The CDR3 runs to 14 residues. V was pared by 5 bases and J by 2 bases, with 4 bases of the junction left unmatched.

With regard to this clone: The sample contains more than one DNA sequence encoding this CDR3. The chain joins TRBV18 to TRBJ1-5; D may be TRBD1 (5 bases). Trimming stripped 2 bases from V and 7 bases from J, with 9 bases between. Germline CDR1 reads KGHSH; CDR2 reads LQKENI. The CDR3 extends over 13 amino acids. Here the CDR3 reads CASSPGGDQPQHF. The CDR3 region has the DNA TGTGCCAGCTCACCAGGCGGGGACCAGCCCCAGCATTTT. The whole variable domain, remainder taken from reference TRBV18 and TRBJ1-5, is NAGVMQNPRHLVRRRGQEARLRCSPMKGHSHVYWYRQLPEEGLKFMVYLQKENIIDESGMPKERFSAEFPKEGPSILRIQQVVRGDSAAYFCASSPGGDQPQHFGDGTRLSIL.

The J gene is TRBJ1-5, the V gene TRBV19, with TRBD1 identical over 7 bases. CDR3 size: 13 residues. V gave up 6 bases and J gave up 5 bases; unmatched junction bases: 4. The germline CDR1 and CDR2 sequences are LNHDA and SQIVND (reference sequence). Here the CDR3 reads CASRGQWDQPQHF. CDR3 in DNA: TGTGCCAGTAGGGGACAGTGGGATCAGCCCCAGCATTTT.